The present entry profiles one T cell receptor (beta chain) with its context. Its antigen is undetermined. This record comes from a study of a mutant IDH1 vaccine in newly diagnosed glioma. Data came from immunoSEQ multiplex PCR; TCRdb stores just in-frame clones and leaves some out. This table has 20,000 to 25,000 clones, roughly 86% appearing once. V gave up 2 bases and J gave up 0 bases, with 12 bases separating them. CDR3 size: 17 residues. Germline CDR1 SGHTS, CDR2 YDEGEE. The time point here: week 11, during vaccination. In the vaccine, a single dose held 300 ug of the mutant IDH1 20-mer peptide, along with topical imiquimod.

The J gene is TRBJ2-6, the V gene TRBV5-8; perhaps TRBD2 as D (5 bases). The clonotype comes from a woman aged 40 to 55 with glioma. The sequencing used PBMCs, collected from a glioma patient whose treatment included an IDH1 peptide vaccine. In nucleotides, the CDR3 is TGTGCCAGCAGCTTATTACTGGGGAGCTCTGGGGCCAACGTCCTGACTTTC. It yields the protein CASSLLLGSSGANVLTF. The complete variable domain, with remaining parts taken from reference TRBV5-8 and TRBJ2-6, reads EAGVTQSPTHLIKTRGQQATLRCSPISGHTSVYWYQQALGLGLQFLLWYDEGEERNRGNFPPRFSGRQFPNYSSELNVNALELEDSALYLCASSLLLGSSGANVLTFGAGSRLTVL.